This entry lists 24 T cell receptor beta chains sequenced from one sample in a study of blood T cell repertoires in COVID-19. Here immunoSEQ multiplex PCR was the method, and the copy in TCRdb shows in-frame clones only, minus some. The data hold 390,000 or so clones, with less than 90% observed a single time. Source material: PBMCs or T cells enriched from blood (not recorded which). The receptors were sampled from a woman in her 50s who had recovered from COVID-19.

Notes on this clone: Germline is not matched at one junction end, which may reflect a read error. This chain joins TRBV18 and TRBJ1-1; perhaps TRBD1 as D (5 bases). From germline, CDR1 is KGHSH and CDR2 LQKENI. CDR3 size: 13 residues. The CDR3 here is CASSPLPDTEAFF. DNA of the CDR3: TGTGCCAGCTCACCACTTCCGGACACAGAAGCTTTCTTT.

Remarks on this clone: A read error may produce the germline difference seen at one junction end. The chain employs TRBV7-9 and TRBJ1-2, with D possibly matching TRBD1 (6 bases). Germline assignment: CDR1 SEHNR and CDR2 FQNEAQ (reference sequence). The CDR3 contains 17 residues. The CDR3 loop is CASSLGVGAENNYGYTF. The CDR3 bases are TGTGCCAGCAGTTTAGGCGTGGGGGCAGAAAATAACTATGGCTACACCTTC.

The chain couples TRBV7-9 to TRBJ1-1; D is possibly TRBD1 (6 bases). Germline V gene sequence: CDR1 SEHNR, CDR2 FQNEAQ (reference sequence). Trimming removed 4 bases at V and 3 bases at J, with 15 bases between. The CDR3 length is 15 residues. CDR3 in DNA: TGTGCCAGCAGCTCCGACAGAAGGGGGTACACTGAAGCTTTCTTT. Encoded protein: CASSSDRRGYTEAFF. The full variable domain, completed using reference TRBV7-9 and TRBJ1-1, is DTGVSQNPRHKITKRGQNVTFRCDPISEHNRLYWYRQTLGQGPEFLTYFQNEAQLEKSRLLSDRFSAERPKGSFSTLEIQRTEQGDSAMYLCASSSDRRGYTEAFFGQGTRLTVV.

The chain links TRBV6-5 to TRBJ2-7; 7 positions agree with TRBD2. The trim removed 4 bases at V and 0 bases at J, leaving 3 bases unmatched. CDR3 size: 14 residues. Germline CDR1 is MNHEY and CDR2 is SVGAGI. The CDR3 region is CASSSAGASYEQYF. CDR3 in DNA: TGTGCCAGCAGTTCTGCGGGAGCCTCCTACGAGCAGTACTTC.

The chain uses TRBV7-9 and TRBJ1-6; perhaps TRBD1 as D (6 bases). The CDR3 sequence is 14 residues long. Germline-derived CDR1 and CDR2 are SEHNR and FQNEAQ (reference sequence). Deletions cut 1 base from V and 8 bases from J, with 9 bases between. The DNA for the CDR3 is TGTGCCAGCAGCTTAGAACAGGGCGATTCACCCCTCCACTTT. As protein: CASSLEQGDSPLHF.

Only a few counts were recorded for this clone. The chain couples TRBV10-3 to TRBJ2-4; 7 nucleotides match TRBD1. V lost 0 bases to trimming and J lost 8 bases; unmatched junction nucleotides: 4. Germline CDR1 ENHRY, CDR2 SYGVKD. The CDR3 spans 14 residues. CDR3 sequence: CAISESIGGDIQYF. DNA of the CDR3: TGTGCCATCAGTGAGTCTATAGGGGGCGACATTCAGTACTTC.

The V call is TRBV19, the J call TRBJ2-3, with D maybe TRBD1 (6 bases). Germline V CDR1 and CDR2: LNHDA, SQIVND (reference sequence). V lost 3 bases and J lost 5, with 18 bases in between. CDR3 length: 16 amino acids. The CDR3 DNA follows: TGTGCCAGTAGTATTATGGGGGCGGGCGTCGGAGATACGCAGTATTTT. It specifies CASSIMGAGVGDTQYF. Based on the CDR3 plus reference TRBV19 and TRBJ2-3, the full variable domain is DGGITQSPKYLFRKEGQNVTLSCEQNLNHDAMYWYRQDPGQGLRLIYYSQIVNDFQKGDIAEGYSVSREKKESFPLTVTSAQKNPTAFYLCASSIMGAGVGDTQYFGPGTRLTVL.

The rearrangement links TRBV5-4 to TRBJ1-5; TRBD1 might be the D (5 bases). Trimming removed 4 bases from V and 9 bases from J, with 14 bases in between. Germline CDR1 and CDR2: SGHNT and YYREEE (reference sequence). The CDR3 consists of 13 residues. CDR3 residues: CASSAGQSGPQHF. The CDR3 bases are TGTGCCAGCAGCGCAGGACAAAGTGGGCCCCAGCATTTT.

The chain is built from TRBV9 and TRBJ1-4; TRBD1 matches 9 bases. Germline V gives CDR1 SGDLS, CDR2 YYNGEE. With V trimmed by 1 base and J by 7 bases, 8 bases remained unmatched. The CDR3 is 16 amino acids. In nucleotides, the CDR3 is TGTGCCAGCAGCGTACCCGCCGGGACAGGGAGTGAAAAACTGTTTTTT. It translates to CASSVPAGTGSEKLFF.

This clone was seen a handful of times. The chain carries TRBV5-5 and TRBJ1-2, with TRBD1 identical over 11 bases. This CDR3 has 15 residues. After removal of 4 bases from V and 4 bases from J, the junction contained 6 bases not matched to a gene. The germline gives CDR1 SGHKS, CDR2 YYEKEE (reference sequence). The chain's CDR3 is CASSGQGAVGYGYTF. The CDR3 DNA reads TGTGCCAGCAGCGGACAGGGGGCAGTAGGCTATGGCTACACCTTC.

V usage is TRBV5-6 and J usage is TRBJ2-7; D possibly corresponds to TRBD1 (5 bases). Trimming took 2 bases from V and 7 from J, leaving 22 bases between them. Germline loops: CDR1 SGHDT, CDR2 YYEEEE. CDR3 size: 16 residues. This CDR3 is CASSFGVQGPMGEQYF. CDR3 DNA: TGTGCCAGCAGCTTTGGGGTGCAGGGTCCCATGGGGGAGCAGTACTTC. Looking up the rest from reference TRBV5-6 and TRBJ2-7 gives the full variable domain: DAGVTQSPTHLIKTRGQQVTLRCSPKSGHDTVSWYQQALGQGPQFIFQYYEEEERQRGNFPDRFSGHQFPNYSSELNVNALLLGDSALYLCASSFGVQGPMGEQYFGPGTRLTVT.

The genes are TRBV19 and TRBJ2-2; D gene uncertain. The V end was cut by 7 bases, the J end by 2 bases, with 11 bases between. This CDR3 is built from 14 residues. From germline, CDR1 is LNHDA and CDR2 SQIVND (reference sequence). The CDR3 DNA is TGTGCCAGTAATGTTGCCAGAAACACCGGGGAGCTGTTTTTT. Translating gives CASNVARNTGELFF.

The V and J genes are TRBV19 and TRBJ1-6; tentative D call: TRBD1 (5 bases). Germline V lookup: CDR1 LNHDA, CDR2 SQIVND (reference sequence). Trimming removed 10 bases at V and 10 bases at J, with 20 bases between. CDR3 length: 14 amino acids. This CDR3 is CATGPKFRESPLHF. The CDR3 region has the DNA TGTGCCACCGGACCCAAATTCAGGGAATCACCCCTCCACTTT.

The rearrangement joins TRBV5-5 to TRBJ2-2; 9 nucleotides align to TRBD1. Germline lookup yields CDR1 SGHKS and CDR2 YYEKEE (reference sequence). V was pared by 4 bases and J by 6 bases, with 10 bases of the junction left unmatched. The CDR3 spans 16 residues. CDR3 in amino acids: CASSQGVGQGAGELFF. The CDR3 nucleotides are TGTGCCAGCAGCCAAGGTGTGGGACAGGGCGCCGGGGAGCTGTTTTTT.

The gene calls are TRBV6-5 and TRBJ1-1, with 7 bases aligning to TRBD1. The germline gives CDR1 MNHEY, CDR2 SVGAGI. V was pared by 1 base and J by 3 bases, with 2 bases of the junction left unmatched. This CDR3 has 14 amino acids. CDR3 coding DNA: TGTGCCAGCAGTTACTACAGGGGAGACACTGAAGCTTTCTTT. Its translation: CASSYYRGDTEAFF.

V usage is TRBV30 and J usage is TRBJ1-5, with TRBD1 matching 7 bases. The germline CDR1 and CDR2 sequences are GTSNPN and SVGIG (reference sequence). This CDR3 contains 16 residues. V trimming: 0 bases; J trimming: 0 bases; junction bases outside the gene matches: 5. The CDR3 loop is CAWSVGTVYSNQPQHF. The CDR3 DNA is TGTGCCTGGAGTGTTGGGACAGTCTATAGCAATCAGCCCCAGCATTTT.

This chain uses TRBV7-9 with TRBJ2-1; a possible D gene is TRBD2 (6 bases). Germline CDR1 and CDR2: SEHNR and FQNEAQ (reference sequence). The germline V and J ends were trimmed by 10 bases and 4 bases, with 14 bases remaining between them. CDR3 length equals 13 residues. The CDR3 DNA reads TGTGCCACCGAGACTAGTACTTACAATGAGCAGTTCTTC. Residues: CATETSTYNEQFF.

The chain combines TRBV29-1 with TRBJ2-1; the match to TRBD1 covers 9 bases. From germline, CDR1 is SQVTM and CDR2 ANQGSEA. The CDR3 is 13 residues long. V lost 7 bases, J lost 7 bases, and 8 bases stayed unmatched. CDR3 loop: CSGEQGAKNEQFF. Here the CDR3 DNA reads TGCAGCGGGGAACAGGGGGCGAAGAATGAGCAGTTCTTC.

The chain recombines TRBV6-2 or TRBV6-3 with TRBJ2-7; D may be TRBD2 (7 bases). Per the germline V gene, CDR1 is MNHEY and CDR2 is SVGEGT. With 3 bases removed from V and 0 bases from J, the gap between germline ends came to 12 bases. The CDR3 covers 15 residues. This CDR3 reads CASSYRGGSSYEQYF. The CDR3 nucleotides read TGTGCCAGCAGTTATAGGGGGGGGAGCTCCTACGAGCAGTACTTC.

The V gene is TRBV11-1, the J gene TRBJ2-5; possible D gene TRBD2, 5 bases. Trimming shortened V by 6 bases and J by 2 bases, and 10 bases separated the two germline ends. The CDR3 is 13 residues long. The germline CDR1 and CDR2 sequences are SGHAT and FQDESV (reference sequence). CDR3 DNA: TGTGCCAGCAGTCCCAAGCGGCAAGAGACCCAGTACTTC. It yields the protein CASSPKRQETQYF.

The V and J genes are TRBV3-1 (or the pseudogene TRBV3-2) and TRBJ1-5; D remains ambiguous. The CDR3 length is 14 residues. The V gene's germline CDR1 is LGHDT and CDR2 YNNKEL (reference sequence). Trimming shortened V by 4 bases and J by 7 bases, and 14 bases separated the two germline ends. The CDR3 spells CASSPRISGQPQHF. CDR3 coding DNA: TGTGCCAGCAGCCCCAGAATTTCGGGGCAGCCCCAGCATTTT.

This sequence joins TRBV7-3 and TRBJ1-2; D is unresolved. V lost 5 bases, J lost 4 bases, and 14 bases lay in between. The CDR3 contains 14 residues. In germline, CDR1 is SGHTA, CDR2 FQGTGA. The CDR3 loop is CASSPDGVGYGYTF. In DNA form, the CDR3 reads TGTGCCAGCAGCCCGGACGGGGTTGGCTATGGCTACACCTTC. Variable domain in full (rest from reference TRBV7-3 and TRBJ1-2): GAGVSQTPSNKVTEKGKYVELRCDPISGHTALYWYRQSLGQGPEFLIYFQGTGAADDSGLPNDRFFAVRPEGSVSTLKIQRTERGDSAVYLCASSPDGVGYGYTFGSGTRLTVV.

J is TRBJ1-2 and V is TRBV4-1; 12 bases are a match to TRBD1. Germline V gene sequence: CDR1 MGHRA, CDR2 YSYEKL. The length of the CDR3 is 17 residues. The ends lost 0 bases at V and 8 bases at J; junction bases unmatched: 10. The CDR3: CASSQDSPTGTGGGYTF. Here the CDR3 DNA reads TGCGCCAGCAGCCAAGATTCTCCTACCGGGACAGGGGGCGGCTACACCTTC.

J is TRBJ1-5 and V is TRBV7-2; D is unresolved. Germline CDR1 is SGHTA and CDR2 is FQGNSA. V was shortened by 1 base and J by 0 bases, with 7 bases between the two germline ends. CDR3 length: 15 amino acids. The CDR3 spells CASSLDSYSNQPQHF. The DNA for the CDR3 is TGTGCCAGCAGCTTAGACAGTTATAGCAATCAGCCCCAGCATTTT.